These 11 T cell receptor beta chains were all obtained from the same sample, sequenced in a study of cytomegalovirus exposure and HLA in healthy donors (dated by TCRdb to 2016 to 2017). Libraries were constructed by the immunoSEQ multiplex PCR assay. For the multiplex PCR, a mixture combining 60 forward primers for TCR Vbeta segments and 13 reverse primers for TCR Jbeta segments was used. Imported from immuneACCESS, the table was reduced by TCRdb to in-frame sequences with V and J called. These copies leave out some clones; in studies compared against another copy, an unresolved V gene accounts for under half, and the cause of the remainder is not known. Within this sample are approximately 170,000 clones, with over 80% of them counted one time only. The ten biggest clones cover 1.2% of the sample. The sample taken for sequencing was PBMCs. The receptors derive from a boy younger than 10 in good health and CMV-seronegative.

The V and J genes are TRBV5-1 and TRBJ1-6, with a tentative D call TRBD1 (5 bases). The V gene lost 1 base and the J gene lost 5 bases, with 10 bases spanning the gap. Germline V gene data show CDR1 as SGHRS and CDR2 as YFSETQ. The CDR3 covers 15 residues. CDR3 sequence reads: CASSLMQGHNSPLHF. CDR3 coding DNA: TGCGCCAGCAGCTTGATGCAGGGCCATAATTCACCCCTCCACTTT. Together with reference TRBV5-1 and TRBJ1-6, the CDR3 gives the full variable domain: KAGVTQTPRYLIKTRGQQVTLSCSPISGHRSVSWYQQTPGQGLQFLFEYFSETQRNKGNFPGRFSGRQFSNSRSEMNVSTLELGDSALYLCASSLMQGHNSPLHFGNGTRLTVT.

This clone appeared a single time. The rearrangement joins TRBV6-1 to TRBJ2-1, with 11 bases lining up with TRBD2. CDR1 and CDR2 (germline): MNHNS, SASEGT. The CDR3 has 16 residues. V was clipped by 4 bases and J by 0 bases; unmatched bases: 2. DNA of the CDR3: TGTGCCAGCAGTGTCGGACTAGCGGGCTCCTACAATGAGCAGTTCTTC. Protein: CASSVGLAGSYNEQFF.

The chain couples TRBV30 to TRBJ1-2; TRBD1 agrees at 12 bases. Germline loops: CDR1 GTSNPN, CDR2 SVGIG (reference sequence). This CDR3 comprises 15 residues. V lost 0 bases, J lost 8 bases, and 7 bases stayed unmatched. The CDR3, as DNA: TGTGCCTGGAGTGTTCTGGGACAGGGGGCGGTAGGCTACACCTTC. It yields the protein CAWSVLGQGAVGYTF. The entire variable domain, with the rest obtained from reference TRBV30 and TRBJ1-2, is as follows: SQTIHQWPATLVQPVGSPLSLECTVEGTSNPNLYWYRQAAGRGLQLLFYSVGIGQISSEVPQNLSASRPQDRQFILSSKKLLLSDSGFYLCAWSVLGQGAVGYTFGSGTRLTVV.

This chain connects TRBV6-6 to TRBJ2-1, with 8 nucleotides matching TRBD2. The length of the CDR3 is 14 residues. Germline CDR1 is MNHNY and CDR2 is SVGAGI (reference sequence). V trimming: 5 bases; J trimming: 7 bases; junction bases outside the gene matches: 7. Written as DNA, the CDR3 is TGTGCCAGCAGTCGGAGCGGGAGTGGGAATGAGCAGTTCTTC. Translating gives CASSRSGSGNEQFF.

The DNA of the CDR3 is TGCGCCAGCAGTGCAGGGCGATGGAGTGAAGCTTTCTTT. Translated, it gives CASSAGRWSEAFF. The chain has TRBV10-1 and TRBJ1-1, with a tentative D call TRBD1 (5 bases). The CDR3 consists of 13 residues. Germline loops: CDR1 WNHNN, CDR2 SYGVQD (reference sequence). V lost 4 bases and J lost 7, with 13 bases in between.

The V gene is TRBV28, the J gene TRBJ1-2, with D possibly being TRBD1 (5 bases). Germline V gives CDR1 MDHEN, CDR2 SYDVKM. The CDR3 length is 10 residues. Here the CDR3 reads CAVGGEGYTF. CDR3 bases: TGTGCTGTGGGAGGGGAGGGCTACACCTTC.

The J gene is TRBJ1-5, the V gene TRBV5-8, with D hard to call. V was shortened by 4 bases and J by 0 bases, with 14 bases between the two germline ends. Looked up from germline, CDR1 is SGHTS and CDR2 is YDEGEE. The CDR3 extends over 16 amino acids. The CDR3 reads CASSEAEDYSNQPQHF. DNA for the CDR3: TGTGCCAGCAGCGAGGCAGAAGATTATAGCAATCAGCCCCAGCATTTT.

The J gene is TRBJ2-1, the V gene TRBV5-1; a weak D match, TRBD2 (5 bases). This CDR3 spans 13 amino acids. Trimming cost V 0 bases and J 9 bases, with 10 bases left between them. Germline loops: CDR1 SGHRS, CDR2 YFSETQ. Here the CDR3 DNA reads TGCGCCAGCAGCTTGGAACCTAGCAGTGAGCAGTTCTTC. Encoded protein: CASSLEPSSEQFF.

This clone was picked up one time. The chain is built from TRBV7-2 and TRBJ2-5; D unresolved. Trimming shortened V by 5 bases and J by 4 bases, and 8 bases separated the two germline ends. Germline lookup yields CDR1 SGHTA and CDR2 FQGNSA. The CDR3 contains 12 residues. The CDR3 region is CASSQYGETQYF. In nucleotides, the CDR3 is TGTGCCAGCAGCCAATACGGAGAGACCCAGTACTTC.

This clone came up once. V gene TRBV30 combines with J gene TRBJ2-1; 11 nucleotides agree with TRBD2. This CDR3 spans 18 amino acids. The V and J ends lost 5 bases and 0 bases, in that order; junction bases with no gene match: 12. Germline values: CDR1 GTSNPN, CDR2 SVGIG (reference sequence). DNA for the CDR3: TGTGCCTGGGCTCCGGGACTAGCGGCGAGTAGCTCCTACAATGAGCAGTTCTTC. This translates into CAWAPGLAASSSYNEQFF.

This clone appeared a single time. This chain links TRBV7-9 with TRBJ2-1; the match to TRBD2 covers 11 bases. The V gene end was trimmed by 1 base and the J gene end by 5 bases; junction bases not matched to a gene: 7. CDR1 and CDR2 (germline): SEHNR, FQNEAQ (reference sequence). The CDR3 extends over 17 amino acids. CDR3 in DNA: TGTGCCAGCAGCTTAGTAATAGCGGGGGGGAGCAACAATGAGCAGTTCTTC. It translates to CASSLVIAGGSNNEQFF.